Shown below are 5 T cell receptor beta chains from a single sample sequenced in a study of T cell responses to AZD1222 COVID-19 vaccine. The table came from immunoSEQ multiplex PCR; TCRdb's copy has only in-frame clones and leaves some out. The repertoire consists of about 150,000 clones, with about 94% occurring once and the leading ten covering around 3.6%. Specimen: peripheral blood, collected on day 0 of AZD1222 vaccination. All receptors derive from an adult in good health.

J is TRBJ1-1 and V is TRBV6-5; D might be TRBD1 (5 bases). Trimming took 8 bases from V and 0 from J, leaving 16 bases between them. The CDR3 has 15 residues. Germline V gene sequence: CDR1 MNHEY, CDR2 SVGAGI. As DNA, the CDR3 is TGTGCCAGCTTAGACCCAGGGAGGGTGAACACTGAAGCTTTCTTT. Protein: CASLDPGRVNTEAFF.

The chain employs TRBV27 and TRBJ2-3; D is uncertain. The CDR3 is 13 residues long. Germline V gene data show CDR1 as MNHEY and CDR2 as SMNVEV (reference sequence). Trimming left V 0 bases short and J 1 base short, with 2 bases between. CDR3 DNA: TGTGCCAGCAGTTTATCGGGCACAGATACGCAGTATTTT. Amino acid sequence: CASSLSGTDTQYF.

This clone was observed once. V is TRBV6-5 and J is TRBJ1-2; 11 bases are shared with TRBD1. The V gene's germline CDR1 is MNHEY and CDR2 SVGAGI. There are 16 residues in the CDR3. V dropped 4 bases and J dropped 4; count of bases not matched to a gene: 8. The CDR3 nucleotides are TGTGCCAGCAGTTTAGTTGGGGGACAGGGGGTCTATGGCTACACCTTC. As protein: CASSLVGGQGVYGYTF.

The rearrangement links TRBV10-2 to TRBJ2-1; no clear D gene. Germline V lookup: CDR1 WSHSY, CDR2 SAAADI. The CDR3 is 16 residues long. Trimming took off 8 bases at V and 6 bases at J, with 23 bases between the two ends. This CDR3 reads CASHKSQSRIGNEQFF. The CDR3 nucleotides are TGCGCCAGCCACAAGAGTCAGAGTAGAATTGGCAATGAGCAGTTCTTC.

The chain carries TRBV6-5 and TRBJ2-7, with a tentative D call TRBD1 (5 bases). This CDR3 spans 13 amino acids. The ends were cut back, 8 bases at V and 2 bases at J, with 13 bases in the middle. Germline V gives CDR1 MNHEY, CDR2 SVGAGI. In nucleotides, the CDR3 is TGTGCCAGCGGAACAGGACCTCCCTACGAGCAGTACTTC. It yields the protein CASGTGPPYEQYF.